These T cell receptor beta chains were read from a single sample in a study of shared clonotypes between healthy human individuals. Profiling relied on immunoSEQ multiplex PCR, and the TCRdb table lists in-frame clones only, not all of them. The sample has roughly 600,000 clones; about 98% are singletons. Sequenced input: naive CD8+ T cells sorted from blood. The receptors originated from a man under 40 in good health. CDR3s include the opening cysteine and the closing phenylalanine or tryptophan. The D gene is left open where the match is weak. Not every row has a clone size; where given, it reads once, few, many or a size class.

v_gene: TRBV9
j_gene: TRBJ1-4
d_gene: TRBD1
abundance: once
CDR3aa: CASSKQGQGGEKLFF
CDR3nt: TGTGCCAGCAGCAAACAGGGACAGGGTGGAGAAAAACTGTTTTTT

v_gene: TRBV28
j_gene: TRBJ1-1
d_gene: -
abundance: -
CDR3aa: CASSFGEGTEAFF
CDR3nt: TGTGCCAGCAGCTTTGGGGAGGGCACTGAAGCTTTCTTT

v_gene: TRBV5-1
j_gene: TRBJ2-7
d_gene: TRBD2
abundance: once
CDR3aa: CASSWGGEQYF
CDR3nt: TGCGCCAGCAGCTGGGGGGGAGAGCAGTACTTC

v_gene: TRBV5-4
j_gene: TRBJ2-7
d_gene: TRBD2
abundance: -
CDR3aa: CASSNGLAGAKYEQYF
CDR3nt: TGTGCCAGCAGCAACGGACTAGCGGGAGCTAAATACGAGCAGTACTTC

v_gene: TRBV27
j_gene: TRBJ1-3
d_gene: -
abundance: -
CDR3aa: CASSRGGGNTIYF
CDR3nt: TGTGCCAGCAGCAGGGGCGGTGGAAACACCATATATTTT

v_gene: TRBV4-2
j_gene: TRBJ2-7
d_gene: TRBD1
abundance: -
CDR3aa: CASSQEDRGNYEQYF
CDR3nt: TGTGCCAGCAGCCAAGAAGACAGGGGCAACTACGAGCAGTACTTC

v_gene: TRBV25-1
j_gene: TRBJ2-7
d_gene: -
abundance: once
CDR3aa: CASSEYEALGEQYF
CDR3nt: TGTGCCAGCAGTGAATATGAGGCCCTCGGCGAGCAGTACTTC

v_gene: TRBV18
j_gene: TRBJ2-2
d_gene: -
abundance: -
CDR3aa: CASSPPRENTGELFF
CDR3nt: TGTGCCAGCTCACCACCACGGGAGAACACCGGGGAGCTGTTTTTT

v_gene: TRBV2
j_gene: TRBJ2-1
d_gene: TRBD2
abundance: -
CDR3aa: CASKLAGLYNEQFF
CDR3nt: TGTGCCAGCAAACTAGCGGGATTATACAATGAGCAGTTCTTC

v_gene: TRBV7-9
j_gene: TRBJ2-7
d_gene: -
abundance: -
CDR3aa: CASSLTDSYEQYF
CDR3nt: TGTGCCAGCAGCTTGACGGACTCCTACGAGCAGTACTTC

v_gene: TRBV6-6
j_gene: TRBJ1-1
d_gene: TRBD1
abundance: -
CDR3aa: CASSYSGQVNTEAFF
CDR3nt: TGTGCCAGCAGTTACTCGGGACAGGTGAACACTGAAGCTTTCTTT

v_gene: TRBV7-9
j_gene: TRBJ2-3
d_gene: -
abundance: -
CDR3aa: CASSLPSALGGGTDTQYF
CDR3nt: TGTGCCAGCAGCTTACCTTCCGCATTAGGAGGGGGCACAGATACGCAGTATTTT

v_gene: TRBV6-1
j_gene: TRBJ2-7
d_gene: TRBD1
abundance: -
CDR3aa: CASFRDRGYEQYF
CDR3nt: TGTGCCAGCTTCCGGGACAGGGGATACGAGCAGTACTTC

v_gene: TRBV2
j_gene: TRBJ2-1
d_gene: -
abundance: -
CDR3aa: CASSEIIEQFF
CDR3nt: TGTGCCAGCAGTGAAATTATTGAGCAGTTCTTC

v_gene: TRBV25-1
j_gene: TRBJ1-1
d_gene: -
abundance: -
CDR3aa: CASIRKGGTDTEAFF
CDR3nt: TGTGCCAGCATTAGAAAGGGGGGAACGGACACTGAAGCTTTCTTT

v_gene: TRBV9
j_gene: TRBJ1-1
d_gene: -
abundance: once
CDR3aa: CASRGRGNTEAFF
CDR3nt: TGTGCCAGCAGAGGCAGGGGGAACACTGAAGCTTTCTTT

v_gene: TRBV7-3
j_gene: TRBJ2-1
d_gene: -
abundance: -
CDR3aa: CASSPHHTNEQFF
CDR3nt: TGTGCCAGCAGCCCCCACCATACTAATGAGCAGTTCTTC

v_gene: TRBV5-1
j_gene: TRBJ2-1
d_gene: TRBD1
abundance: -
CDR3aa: CASREQGYNEQFF
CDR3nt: TGCGCCAGCAGAGAACAGGGGTACAATGAGCAGTTCTTC

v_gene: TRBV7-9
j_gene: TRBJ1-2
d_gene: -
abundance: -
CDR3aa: CASSFDGGDYGYTF
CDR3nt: TGTGCCAGCAGCTTTGACGGAGGGGACTATGGCTACACCTTC

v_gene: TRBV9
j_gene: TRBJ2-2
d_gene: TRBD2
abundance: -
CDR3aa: CASSVPLAGANTGELFF
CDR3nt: TGTGCCAGCAGCGTCCCACTAGCGGGAGCAAACACCGGGGAGCTGTTTTTT

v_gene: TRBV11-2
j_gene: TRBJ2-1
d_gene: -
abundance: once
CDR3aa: CASSLEFAGKNNEQFF
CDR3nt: TGTGCCAGCAGCTTAGAGTTTGCGGGGAAAAACAATGAGCAGTTCTTC

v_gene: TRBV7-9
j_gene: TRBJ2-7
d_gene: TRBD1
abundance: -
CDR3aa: CASSTRTGDSYEQYF
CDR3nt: TGTGCCAGCAGCACTAGGACAGGGGATTCCTACGAGCAGTACTTC

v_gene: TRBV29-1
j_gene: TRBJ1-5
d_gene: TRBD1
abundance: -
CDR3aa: CSVGQGSNQPQHF
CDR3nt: TGCAGCGTTGGACAGGGAAGCAATCAGCCCCAGCATTTT

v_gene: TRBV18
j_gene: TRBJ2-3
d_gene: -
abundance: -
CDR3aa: CASSPPGLFSDTQYF
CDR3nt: TGTGCCAGCTCACCACCGGGCTTATTCTCAGATACGCAGTATTTT

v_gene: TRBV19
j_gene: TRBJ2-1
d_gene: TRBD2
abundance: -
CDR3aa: CASSIGASGRASSYNEQFF
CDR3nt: TGTGCCAGTAGTATTGGGGCTAGCGGGAGGGCTAGCTCCTACAATGAGCAGTTCTTC

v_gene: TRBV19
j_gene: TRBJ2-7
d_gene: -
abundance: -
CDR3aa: CASRSRDFPYEQYF
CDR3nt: TGTGCCAGTAGAAGTCGGGATTTTCCCTACGAGCAGTACTTC

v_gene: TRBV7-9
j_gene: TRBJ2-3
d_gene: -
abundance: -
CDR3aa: CASSLVTTDTQYF
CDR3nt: TGTGCCAGCAGCTTAGTGACCACAGATACGCAGTATTTT

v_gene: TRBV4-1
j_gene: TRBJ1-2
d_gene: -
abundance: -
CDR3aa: CASSQDPGILGYTF
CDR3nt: TGCGCCAGCAGCCAAGATCCGGGGATACTGGGCTACACCTTC

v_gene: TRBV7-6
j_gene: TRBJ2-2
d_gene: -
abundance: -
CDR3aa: CASSLMGVVEGDNTGELFF
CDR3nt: TGTGCCAGCAGCCTCATGGGAGTGGTAGAGGGCGATAACACCGGGGAGCTGTTTTTT

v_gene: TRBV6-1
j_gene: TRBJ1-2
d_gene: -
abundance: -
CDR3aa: CASSEIPRSYGYTF
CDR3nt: TGTGCCAGCAGTGAAATTCCCAGGTCCTATGGCTACACCTTC

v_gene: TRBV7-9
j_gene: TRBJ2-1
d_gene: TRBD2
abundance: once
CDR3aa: CASSYAGGSYNEQFF
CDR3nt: TGTGCCAGCAGCTATGCGGGAGGGTCCTACAATGAGCAGTTCTTC

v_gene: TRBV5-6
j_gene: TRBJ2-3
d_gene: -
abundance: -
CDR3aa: CASSLGSLAAHTDTQYF
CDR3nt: TGTGCCAGCAGCTTGGGATCATTAGCTGCCCACACAGATACGCAGTATTTT

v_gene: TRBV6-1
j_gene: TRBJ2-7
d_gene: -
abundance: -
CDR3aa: CASSELTQTYEQYF
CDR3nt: TGTGCCAGCAGTGAATTGACTCAAACCTACGAGCAGTACTTC

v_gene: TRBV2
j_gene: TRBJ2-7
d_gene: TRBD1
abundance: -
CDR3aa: CASSEAVDGTGGEYEQYF
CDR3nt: TGTGCCAGCAGTGAAGCAGTAGATGGGACAGGCGGGGAGTACGAGCAGTACTTC

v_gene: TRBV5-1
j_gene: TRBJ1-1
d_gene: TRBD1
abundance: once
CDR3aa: CASSLVGQGATNTEAFF
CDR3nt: TGCGCCAGCAGCTTGGTTGGACAGGGGGCGACGAACACTGAAGCTTTCTTT

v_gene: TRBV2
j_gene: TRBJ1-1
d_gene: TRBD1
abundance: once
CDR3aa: CASGPTGVGLTEAFF
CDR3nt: TGTGCCAGTGGGCCTACAGGGGTTGGTCTCACTGAAGCTTTCTTT

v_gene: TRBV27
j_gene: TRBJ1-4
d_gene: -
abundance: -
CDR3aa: CASSLLGADEKLFF
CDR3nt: TGTGCCAGCAGTTTATTGGGGGCGGATGAAAAACTGTTTTTT

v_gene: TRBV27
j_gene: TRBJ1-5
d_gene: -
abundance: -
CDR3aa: CASSFVWDQPQHF
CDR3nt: TGTGCCAGCAGTTTTGTTTGGGATCAGCCCCAGCATTTT

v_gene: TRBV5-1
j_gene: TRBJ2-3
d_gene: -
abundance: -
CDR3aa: CASSDQVGTSTDTQYF
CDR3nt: TGCGCCAGCAGCGACCAGGTCGGTACTAGTACAGATACGCAGTATTTT

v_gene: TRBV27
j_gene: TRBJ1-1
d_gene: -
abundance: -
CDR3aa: CASSLGTPADTEAFF
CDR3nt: TGTGCCAGCAGTCTGGGGACGCCCGCGGACACTGAAGCTTTCTTT

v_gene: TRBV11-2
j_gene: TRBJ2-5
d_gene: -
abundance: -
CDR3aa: CASSFQYSGETQYF
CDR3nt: TGTGCCAGCAGCTTTCAGTATTCGGGGGAGACCCAGTACTTC

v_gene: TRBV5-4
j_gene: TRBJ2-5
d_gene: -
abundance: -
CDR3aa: CASSPMTLTTETQYF
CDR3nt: TGTGCCAGCAGCCCGATGACCCTCACCACCGAGACCCAGTACTTC

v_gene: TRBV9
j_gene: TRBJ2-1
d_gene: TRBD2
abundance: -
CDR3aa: CASSALERESHEQFF
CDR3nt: TGTGCCAGCAGCGCCCTAGAGCGGGAGAGTCACGAGCAGTTCTTC

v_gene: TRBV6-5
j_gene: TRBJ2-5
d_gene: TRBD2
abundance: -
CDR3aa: CASSYGPSGRSETQYF
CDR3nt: TGTGCCAGCAGTTACGGCCCTAGCGGGAGATCAGAGACCCAGTACTTC

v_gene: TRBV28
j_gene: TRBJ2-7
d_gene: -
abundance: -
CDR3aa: CASSYTTSSYEQYF
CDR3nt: TGTGCCAGCAGCTACACGACGAGCTCCTACGAGCAGTACTTC

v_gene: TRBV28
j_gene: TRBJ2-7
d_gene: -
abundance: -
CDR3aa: CASSSPSYEQYF
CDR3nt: TGTGCCAGCAGTTCCCCCTCCTACGAGCAGTACTTC

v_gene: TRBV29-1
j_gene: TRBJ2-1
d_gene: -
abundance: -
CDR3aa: CSVGPVAYNEQFF
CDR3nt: TGCAGCGTTGGGCCAGTAGCTTACAATGAGCAGTTCTTC

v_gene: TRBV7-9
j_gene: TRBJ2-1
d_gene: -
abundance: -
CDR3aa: CASSLVPGEQFF
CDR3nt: TGTGCCAGCAGCTTAGTTCCAGGGGAGCAGTTCTTC

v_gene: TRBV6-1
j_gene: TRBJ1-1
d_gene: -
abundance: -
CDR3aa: CASRERDRRFMNTEAFF
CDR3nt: TGTGCCAGCAGGGAAAGAGACAGGCGATTTATGAACACTGAAGCTTTCTTT

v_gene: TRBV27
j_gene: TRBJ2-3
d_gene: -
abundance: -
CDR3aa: CASSLSFSENTQYF
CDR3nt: TGTGCCAGCAGTTTATCGTTCAGCGAGAATACGCAGTATTTT

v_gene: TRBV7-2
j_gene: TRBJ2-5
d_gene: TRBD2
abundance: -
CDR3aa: CASSLVEGTIETQYF
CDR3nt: TGTGCCAGCAGCTTAGTCGAAGGGACTATAGAGACCCAGTACTTC

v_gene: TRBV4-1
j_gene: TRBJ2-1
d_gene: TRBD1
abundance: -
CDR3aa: CASRRTGSNEQFF
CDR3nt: TGCGCCAGCAGGAGGACAGGTTCTAATGAGCAGTTCTTC

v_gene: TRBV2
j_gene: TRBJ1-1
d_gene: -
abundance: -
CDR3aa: CASNVMVNTEAFF
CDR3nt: TGTGCCAGCAACGTAATGGTGAACACTGAAGCTTTCTTT

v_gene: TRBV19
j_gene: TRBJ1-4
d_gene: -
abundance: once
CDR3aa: CASSIPMGEKLFF
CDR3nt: TGTGCCAGTAGTATACCCATGGGCGAAAAACTGTTTTTT

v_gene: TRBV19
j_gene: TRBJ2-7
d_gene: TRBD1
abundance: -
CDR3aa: CASKPGTGYYEQYF
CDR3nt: TGTGCCAGTAAGCCGGGGACAGGGTACTACGAGCAGTACTTC

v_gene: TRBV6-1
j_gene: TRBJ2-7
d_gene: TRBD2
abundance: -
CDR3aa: CASSGPPTSGKQYF
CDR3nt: TGTGCCAGCAGCGGACCGCCGACTAGCGGGAAGCAGTACTTC

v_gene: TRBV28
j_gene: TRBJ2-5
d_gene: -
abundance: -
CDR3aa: CASSRRPPAGLLETQYF
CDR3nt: TGTGCCAGCAGCCGTAGGCCCCCCGCGGGACTCCTTGAGACCCAGTACTTC